Listed below are T cell receptor beta chains from one sample, sequenced in a study of graft-versus-host responses after intestinal transplantation. Sequencing used immunoSEQ multiplex PCR; TCRdb keeps in-frame clones, though not all of them. This table holds about 40,000 clones, roughly nine tenths found once. The input for sequencing was PBMCs, taken approximately 320 days after intestinal transplant. These receptors came from a human patient who received an intestinal transplant, so some T cells may come from the graft donor. CDR3s include the opening cysteine and the closing phenylalanine or tryptophan. A D gene is named only where the DNA matches it firmly. Not every row has a clone size; where given, it reads once, few, many or a size class.

abundance: NA; j_gene: TRBJ1-5; len: 12; v_gene: TRBV28; d_gene: NA; CDR3aa: CASTSSNQPQHF; CDR3nt: TGTGCCAGCACTTCTAGCAATCAACCCCAGCATTTT
abundance: NA; j_gene: TRBJ2-7; len: 15; v_gene: TRBV5-4; d_gene: TRBD1; CDR3aa: CASSPPGQGAGEQYF; CDR3nt: TGTGCCAGCAGCCCCCCGGGACAGGGGGCGGGGGAGCAGTACTTC
abundance: NA; j_gene: TRBJ2-7; len: 15; v_gene: TRBV10-3; d_gene: NA; CDR3aa: CAISREGAVLVEQYF; CDR3nt: TGTGCCATCAGTCGGGAGGGGGCGGTCTTGGTCGAGCAGTACTTC
abundance: NA; j_gene: TRBJ2-2; len: 15; v_gene: TRBV5-4; d_gene: TRBD1; CDR3aa: CASSLAAGGTGELFF; CDR3nt: TGTGCCAGCAGCTTAGCGGCAGGGGGCACCGGGGAGCTGTTTTTT
abundance: NA; j_gene: TRBJ1-2; len: 14; v_gene: TRBV6-6; d_gene: NA; CDR3aa: CASSYADSRYGYTF; CDR3nt: TGTGCCAGCAGTTACGCCGACAGCCGCTATGGCTACACCTTC
abundance: NA; j_gene: TRBJ2-5; len: 14; v_gene: TRBV4-1; d_gene: TRBD2; CDR3aa: CASSRPGGEKTQYF; CDR3nt: TGCGCCAGCAGCCGGCCCGGGGGGGAGAAGACCCAGTACTTC
abundance: NA; j_gene: TRBJ1-1; len: 15; v_gene: TRBV11-2; d_gene: TRBD1; CDR3aa: CASSLEGTGHTEAFF; CDR3nt: TGTGCCAGCAGCTTAGAGGGGACAGGCCACACTGAAGCTTTCTTT
abundance: NA; j_gene: TRBJ1-4; len: 15; v_gene: TRBV6-5; d_gene: NA; CDR3aa: CASSYSAGTNEKLFF; CDR3nt: TGTGCCAGCAGTTACTCGGCAGGGACTAATGAAAAACTGTTTTTT
abundance: NA; j_gene: TRBJ2-2; len: 15; v_gene: TRBV6-5; d_gene: NA; CDR3aa: CASSFGLGNTGELFF; CDR3nt: TGTGCCAGCAGTTTCGGACTCGGGAACACCGGGGAGCTGTTTTTT
abundance: once; j_gene: TRBJ2-1; len: 15; v_gene: TRBV5-1; d_gene: NA; CDR3aa: CASSLVGSNHNEQFF; CDR3nt: TGCGCCAGCAGCTTGGTAGGTTCCAACCACAATGAGCAGTTCTTC
abundance: NA; j_gene: TRBJ1-1; len: 15; v_gene: TRBV15; d_gene: TRBD1; CDR3aa: CATSRGQGEDTEAFF; CDR3nt: TGTGCCACCAGCAGAGGGCAGGGGGAGGACACTGAAGCTTTCTTT
abundance: few; j_gene: TRBJ1-2; len: 15; v_gene: TRBV2; d_gene: TRBD1; CDR3aa: CASSEALGGAGGYTF; CDR3nt: TGTGCCAGCAGTGAAGCCCTAGGGGGCGCAGGAGGCTACACCTTC
abundance: NA; j_gene: TRBJ1-5; len: 13; v_gene: TRBV6-1; d_gene: NA; CDR3aa: CASYQGNNQPQHF; CDR3nt: TGTGCCAGCTACCAAGGTAACAATCAGCCCCAGCATTTT
abundance: NA; j_gene: TRBJ2-3; len: 17; v_gene: TRBV4-1; d_gene: TRBD2; CDR3aa: CASSQGAGTTDTDTQYF; CDR3nt: TGCGCCAGCAGCCAAGGGGCCGGGACTACCGACACAGATACGCAGTATTTT
abundance: NA; j_gene: TRBJ2-3; len: 18; v_gene: TRBV2; d_gene: NA; CDR3aa: CASSEGLGGGLSTDTQYF; CDR3nt: TGTGCCAGCAGTGAAGGCTTGGGTGGGGGGTTGAGCACAGATACGCAGTATTTT
abundance: NA; j_gene: TRBJ2-5; len: 13; v_gene: TRBV30; d_gene: TRBD2; CDR3aa: CAWGTSDQETQYF; CDR3nt: TGTGCCTGGGGGACTAGCGACCAAGAGACCCAGTACTTC
abundance: NA; j_gene: TRBJ2-5; len: 16; v_gene: TRBV6-1; d_gene: TRBD2; CDR3aa: CASSKGLATTQETQYF; CDR3nt: TGTGCCAGCAGTAAAGGACTAGCTACGACCCAAGAGACCCAGTACTTC
abundance: NA; j_gene: TRBJ1-4; len: 11; v_gene: TRBV28; d_gene: NA; CDR3aa: CASSSDEKLFF; CDR3nt: TGTGCCAGCAGTTCGGATGAAAAACTGTTTTTT
abundance: NA; j_gene: TRBJ2-2; len: 17; v_gene: TRBV19; d_gene: TRBD1; CDR3aa: CASSRGTGGSWPGELFF; CDR3nt: TGTGCCAGTAGTCGGGGCACAGGGGGGTCATGGCCCGGGGAGCTGTTTTTT
abundance: NA; j_gene: TRBJ1-3; len: 17; v_gene: TRBV18; d_gene: NA; CDR3aa: CASSSTQGITSGNTIYF; CDR3nt: TGTGCCAGCTCATCGACTCAGGGCATCACCTCTGGAAACACCATATATTTT
abundance: NA; j_gene: TRBJ2-2; len: 16; v_gene: TRBV7-3; d_gene: TRBD2; CDR3aa: CASSLRLAGGAGELFF; CDR3nt: TGTGCCAGCAGCTTAAGACTAGCGGGAGGCGCCGGGGAGCTGTTTTTT
abundance: NA; j_gene: TRBJ2-5; len: 14; v_gene: TRBV6-5; d_gene: TRBD2; CDR3aa: CASSHIAGGETQYF; CDR3nt: TGTGCCAGCAGTCACATAGCGGGAGGAGAGACCCAGTACTTC
abundance: once; j_gene: TRBJ1-5; len: 15; v_gene: TRBV27; d_gene: NA; CDR3aa: CASSFRFYSNQPQHF; CDR3nt: TGTGCCAGCAGTTTTAGGTTTTATAGCAATCAGCCCCAGCATTTT
abundance: NA; j_gene: TRBJ2-7; len: 11; v_gene: TRBV25-1; d_gene: NA; CDR3aa: CASRGSYEQYF; CDR3nt: TGTGCCAGCAGGGGGTCCTACGAGCAGTACTTC
abundance: NA; j_gene: TRBJ1-4; len: 13; v_gene: TRBV6-5; d_gene: NA; CDR3aa: CASSYSRNEKLFF; CDR3nt: TGTGCCAGCAGTTACTCGCGGAATGAAAAACTGTTTTTT
abundance: NA; j_gene: TRBJ1-3; len: 18; v_gene: TRBV2; d_gene: TRBD1; CDR3aa: CASSFRDSYRLSGNTIYF; CDR3nt: TGTGCCAGCAGTTTCCGGGACAGCTACCGACTCTCTGGAAACACCATATATTTT
abundance: NA; j_gene: TRBJ2-5; len: 16; v_gene: TRBV21-1; d_gene: NA; CDR3aa: CASSKAGRDRQETQYF; CDR3nt: TGTGCCAGCAGCAAAGCCGGCCGGGACCGACAAGAGACCCAGTACTTC
abundance: NA; j_gene: TRBJ2-6; len: 15; v_gene: TRBV5-1; d_gene: TRBD1; CDR3aa: CASSRTGVGANVLTF; CDR3nt: TGCGCCAGCAGCCGAACAGGGGTCGGGGCCAACGTCCTGACTTTC
abundance: once; j_gene: TRBJ1-1; len: 15; v_gene: TRBV6-5; d_gene: TRBD1; CDR3aa: CASSGWTGLNTEAFF; CDR3nt: TGTGCCAGCAGTGGGTGGACAGGTTTGAACACTGAAGCTTTCTTT
abundance: NA; j_gene: TRBJ1-1; len: 13; v_gene: TRBV7-3; d_gene: NA; CDR3aa: CASSLSQGAEAFF; CDR3nt: TGTGCCAGCAGCTTATCGCAGGGAGCTGAAGCTTTCTTT
abundance: NA; j_gene: TRBJ2-6; len: 17; v_gene: TRBV7-3; d_gene: NA; CDR3aa: CASSLRGLGSGANVLTF; CDR3nt: TGTGCCAGCAGCCTCAGGGGCTTAGGCTCTGGGGCCAACGTCCTGACTTTC
abundance: NA; j_gene: TRBJ1-2; len: 14; v_gene: TRBV28; d_gene: TRBD1; CDR3aa: CASSLRDRVSGYTF; CDR3nt: TGTGCCAGCAGTTTAAGGGACAGGGTATCGGGCTACACCTTC
abundance: NA; j_gene: TRBJ2-7; len: 14; v_gene: TRBV6-1; d_gene: TRBD2; CDR3aa: CASSKAGDSYEQYF; CDR3nt: TGTGCCAGCAGTAAAGCGGGGGACTCCTACGAGCAGTACTTC
abundance: once; j_gene: TRBJ2-4; len: 12; v_gene: TRBV2; d_gene: NA; CDR3aa: CASSARENIQYF; CDR3nt: TGTGCCAGCAGTGCCAGAGAAAACATTCAGTACTTC
abundance: NA; j_gene: TRBJ2-3; len: 17; v_gene: TRBV4-1; d_gene: TRBD2; CDR3aa: CASSLSGDELSTDTQYF; CDR3nt: TGCGCCAGCAGCCTCAGCGGGGACGAGCTTAGCACAGATACGCAGTATTTT
abundance: NA; j_gene: TRBJ2-1; len: 15; v_gene: TRBV13; d_gene: NA; CDR3aa: CASSVRERSYNEQFF; CDR3nt: TGTGCCAGCAGCGTCCGGGAGAGGTCCTACAATGAGCAGTTCTTC
abundance: NA; j_gene: TRBJ2-1; len: 12; v_gene: TRBV11-2; d_gene: NA; CDR3aa: CASSLPDNEQFF; CDR3nt: TGTGCCAGCAGCTTACCGGACAATGAGCAGTTCTTC
abundance: NA; j_gene: TRBJ1-1; len: 13; v_gene: TRBV7-2; d_gene: NA; CDR3aa: CASSLQGYTEAFF; CDR3nt: TGTGCCAGCAGCTTACAGGGGTACACTGAAGCTTTCTTT
abundance: NA; j_gene: TRBJ2-1; len: 16; v_gene: TRBV6-5; d_gene: TRBD2; CDR3aa: CASSYPAGGGENEQFF; CDR3nt: TGTGCCAGCAGCTACCCAGCGGGGGGGGGTGAAAATGAGCAGTTCTTC
abundance: NA; j_gene: TRBJ1-5; len: 14; v_gene: TRBV5-5; d_gene: TRBD1; CDR3aa: CASSLGQGKRAQHF; CDR3nt: TGTGCCAGCAGCTTGGGACAGGGAAAGAGGGCCCAGCATTTT
abundance: NA; j_gene: TRBJ1-5; len: 14; v_gene: TRBV19; d_gene: NA; CDR3aa: CASSPDGRNQPQHF; CDR3nt: TGTGCCAGTAGCCCGGACGGACGCAATCAGCCCCAGCATTTT
abundance: NA; j_gene: TRBJ2-3; len: 15; v_gene: TRBV6-5; d_gene: NA; CDR3aa: CASSSKGGITDTQYF; CDR3nt: TGTGCCAGCAGCTCCAAAGGCGGCATCACAGATACGCAGTATTTT
abundance: NA; j_gene: TRBJ2-1; len: 16; v_gene: TRBV13; d_gene: NA; CDR3aa: CASSLGYEGGLNEQFF; CDR3nt: TGTGCCAGCAGCTTAGGCTACGAGGGGGGCCTGAATGAGCAGTTCTTC
abundance: NA; j_gene: TRBJ2-7; len: 16; v_gene: TRBV9; d_gene: TRBD2; CDR3aa: CASSVGASGSSGEQYF; CDR3nt: TGTGCCAGCAGCGTAGGTGCTAGCGGGAGTTCGGGCGAGCAGTACTTC
abundance: once; j_gene: TRBJ1-6; len: 13; v_gene: TRBV25-1; d_gene: TRBD1; CDR3aa: CASTGTGNSPLHF; CDR3nt: TGTGCCAGCACCGGGACAGGTAATTCACCCCTCCACTTT
abundance: NA; j_gene: TRBJ2-2; len: 14; v_gene: TRBV5-1; d_gene: NA; CDR3aa: CASSLGGSTGELFF; CDR3nt: TGCGCCAGCAGCTTGGGGGGCAGCACCGGGGAGCTGTTTTTT
abundance: NA; j_gene: TRBJ2-7; len: 14; v_gene: TRBV18; d_gene: NA; CDR3aa: CASSQAGSSYEQYF; CDR3nt: TGTGCCAGCTCGCAAGCAGGGAGCTCCTACGAGCAGTACTTC
abundance: NA; j_gene: TRBJ2-7; len: 15; v_gene: TRBV6-5; d_gene: NA; CDR3aa: CASSLGLGGSYEQYF; CDR3nt: TGTGCCAGCAGTTTGGGGTTAGGCGGCTCCTACGAGCAGTACTTC
abundance: NA; j_gene: TRBJ1-2; len: 14; v_gene: TRBV9; d_gene: NA; CDR3aa: CASSVGEVPYGYTF; CDR3nt: TGTGCCAGCAGCGTAGGAGAGGTTCCCTATGGCTACACCTTC